Detailed here is one T cell receptor (beta chain). The V end was cut by 3 bases, the J end by 2 bases, with 16 bases between. Germline V gives CDR1 MGHRA, CDR2 YSYEKL. CDR3 length equals 16 residues. Study processing details: Scientists estimated how many nucleated cells there were by amplifying reference gene primers. Profiling relied on immunoSEQ multiplex PCR, and the TCRdb table lists in-frame clones only, not all of them. Clone size and the V and J calls come from that table; the DNA yielded D and trimming. The table shows under 110,000 clones, with roughly two thirds occurring only once. This record comes from a study of blood T cell repertoires in COVID-19. At the level of the study: The study drew acute and convalescent COVID-19 samples from the United States, Italy and Spain. Sources were T cells, B-cell-depleted T cells, or PBMCs; the material itself was cDNA or gDNA.

The V gene is TRBV4-1, the J gene TRBJ1-1; D is uncertain. The sequence came from a human donor with acute or convalescent COVID-19. The donor label of this sample is uncertain. Input material: peripheral blood. CDR3 loop: CASSQWPPGFNTEAFF. The CDR3 DNA is TGCGCCAGCAGCCAGTGGCCCCCGGGGTTCAACACTGAAGCTTTCTTT.